These 30 T cell receptor beta chains share one sample of origin, sequenced in a study of technical replicates of blood from several donors. Using immunoSEQ multiplex PCR, the repertoire was profiled, and TCRdb retains in-frame clones only, with some absent. This sample yields about 59,000 clones, of which about 83% are seen a single time; 4.5% to 6.5% belongs to the top ten. The sequenced sample was PBMCs. These receptors all stem from a human donor in good health. Some clones in this sample may be carry-over from other donors' samples.

The chain links TRBV16 to TRBJ1-5; D might be TRBD1 (5 bases). Trimming stripped 1 base from V and 7 bases from J, with 14 bases between. Germline CDR1 and CDR2: KGHSY and FQNENV. The CDR3 is made up of 15 amino acids. The CDR3: CASSQLPGQGQPQHF. The CDR3, as DNA: TGTGCCAGCAGCCAATTACCAGGGCAAGGACAGCCCCAGCATTTT.

The gene calls are TRBV6-1 and TRBJ2-3; 9 nucleotides match TRBD1. The CDR3 totals 17 residues. Germline-derived CDR1 and CDR2 are MNHNS and SASEGT. The V segment lost 4 bases and the J segment 0 bases; nucleotides outside the gene matches: 8. CDR3: CASSARLDRGSTDTQYF. CDR3 sequence (DNA): TGTGCCAGCAGTGCCCGGTTGGACAGGGGTAGCACAGATACGCAGTATTTT.

The rearrangement joins TRBV6-1 to TRBJ1-1; D remains ambiguous. Germline-derived CDR1 and CDR2 are MNHNS and SASEGT. Trimming stripped 6 bases from V and 1 base from J, with 6 bases between. The CDR3 extends over 12 amino acids. CDR3 protein: CASRAKNTEAFF. The CDR3 nucleotides are TGTGCCAGCAGGGCCAAGAACACTGAAGCTTTCTTT.

The V gene is TRBV27, the J gene TRBJ1-3; D is perhaps TRBD1 (6 bases). Trimming left V 6 bases short and J 6 bases short, with 18 bases between. Germline V lookup: CDR1 MNHEY, CDR2 SMNVEV (reference sequence). The CDR3 has 15 amino acids. The CDR3 DNA reads as TGTGCCAGCAGGGGTATGGGGGGGCTTGAAAACACCATATATTTT. This gives the protein CASRGMGGLENTIYF.

The chain employs TRBV7-7 and TRBJ2-1; 9 bases are a match to TRBD1. Germline V gene data show CDR1 as SSHAT and CDR2 as FNYEAQ (reference sequence). The CDR3 extends over 13 amino acids. V shed 4 bases, J shed 9 bases, and the junction held 4 bases outside the gene matches. The CDR3 nucleotides read TGTGCCAGCAGCTGGGACAGGGAGACTGAGCAGTTCTTC. Encoded protein: CASSWDRETEQFF. Complete variable domain (other parts from reference TRBV7-7 and TRBJ2-1): GAGVSQSPRYKVTKRGQDVTLRCDPISSHATLYWYQQALGQGPEFLTYFNYEAQPDKSGLPSDRFSAERPEGSISTLTIQRTEQRDSAMYRCASSWDRETEQFFGPGTRLTVL.

The CDR3 loop is CATSGGTGQYF. For the CDR3, the DNA is TGTGCCACCAGCGGGGGGACAGGGCAGTACTTC. V and J are TRBV15 and TRBJ2-7; 8 bases line up with TRBD1. The CDR3 covers 11 residues. Germline CDR1 is LNHNV and CDR2 is YYDKDF (reference sequence). J gave up 9 bases and V 5 bases, and 3 bases lay outside the gene matches. The whole variable domain, filled in from reference TRBV15 and TRBJ2-7, reads DAMVIQNPRYQVTQFGKPVTLSCSQTLNHNVMYWYQQKSSQAPKLLFHYYDKDFNNEADTPDNFQSRRPNTSFCFLDIRSPGLGDTAMYLCATSGGTGQYFGPGTRLTVT.

This chain links TRBV29-1 with TRBJ1-1; 8 bases are shared with TRBD1. CDR1 and CDR2 (germline): SQVTM, ANQGSEA. The CDR3 spans 16 residues. J lost 0 bases, V lost 1 base, and 7 bases had no gene match. The CDR3 loop is CSVEGQTGALNTEAFF. Written as DNA, the CDR3 is TGCAGCGTTGAAGGCCAGACAGGGGCCTTGAACACTGAAGCTTTCTTT. The variable domain in full, completed from reference TRBV29-1 and TRBJ1-1, reads SAVISQKPSRDICQRGTSLTIQCQVDSQVTMMFWYRQQPGQSLTLIATANQGSEATYESGFVIDKFPISRPNLTFSTLTVSNMSPEDSSIYLCSVEGQTGALNTEAFFGQGTRLTVV.

The chain is built from TRBV5-1 and TRBJ1-5; D may be TRBD1 (5 bases). The CDR3 contains 14 residues. Germline CDR1 reads SGHRS; CDR2 reads YFSETQ. Trimming stripped 2 bases from V and 6 bases from J, with 12 bases between. CDR3 protein: CASSLDSLRQPQHF. The CDR3 region has the DNA TGCGCCAGCAGCTTAGACAGTCTCCGTCAGCCCCAGCATTTT.

V and J are TRBV19 and TRBJ2-3, with a tentative D call TRBD1 (5 bases). Germline V gene sequence: CDR1 LNHDA, CDR2 SQIVND (reference sequence). The CDR3 length is 14 residues. The V end was cut by 3 bases, the J end by 10 bases, with 17 bases between. DNA of the CDR3: TGTGCCAGTAGTATGGGTTGGGGCAATGGTGCGCAGTATTTT. Translated: CASSMGWGNGAQYF.

The chain recombines TRBV6-5 with TRBJ2-7, with 7 bases identical to TRBD1. CDR1 and CDR2 from the germline V gene are MNHEY and SVGAGI. The CDR3 runs to 12 residues. Trimming took 6 bases from V and 7 from J; bases not matched to a gene: 6. The CDR3 sequence: CASREGAREQYF. DNA for the CDR3: TGTGCCAGCAGAGAGGGGGCGCGGGAGCAGTACTTC.

The chain combines TRBV27 with TRBJ1-2, with D possibly matching TRBD1 (6 bases). Germline CDR1 and CDR2: MNHEY and SMNVEV (reference sequence). There are 14 residues in the CDR3. V was cut by 6 bases and J by 3 bases, with 14 bases left in between. The CDR3 loop is CASSFWAGDYGYTF. The CDR3, as DNA: TGTGCCAGCAGCTTTTGGGCAGGGGACTATGGCTACACCTTC.

This clone was recorded a few times. The chain employs TRBV30 and TRBJ2-1; 9 bases line up with TRBD1. Germline V gene lookup returns CDR1 GTSNPN and CDR2 SVGIG (reference sequence). The CDR3 sequence is 16 residues long. The trim removed 0 bases at V and 6 bases at J, leaving 9 bases unmatched. The CDR3 sequence is CAWSVLGTGLVNEQFF. The CDR3 DNA follows: TGTGCCTGGAGTGTACTTGGGACAGGGCTCGTCAATGAGCAGTTCTTC. The variable domain in full, with the rest retrieved from reference TRBV30 and TRBJ2-1, is SQTIHQWPATLVQPVGSPLSLECTVEGTSNPNLYWYRQAAGRGLQLLFYSVGIGQISSEVPQNLSASRPQDRQFILSSKKLLLSDSGFYLCAWSVLGTGLVNEQFFGPGTRLTVL.

V usage is TRBV2 and J usage is TRBJ1-2; D gene uncertain. The CDR3 sequence is 15 residues long. CDR1 and CDR2 (germline): SNHLY, FYNNEI. The ends were cut back, 1 base at V and 3 bases at J, with 12 bases in the middle. CDR3 DNA: TGTGCCAGCAGTGAAGGCGCGGACTCCTACTATGGCTACACCTTC. Protein sequence: CASSEGADSYYGYTF.

The gene calls are TRBV19 and TRBJ2-1; D is unresolved. Germline V CDR1 and CDR2: LNHDA, SQIVND (reference sequence). The CDR3 spans 14 residues. Trimming cost V 4 bases and J 0 bases, with 7 bases left between them. CDR3 protein: CASSTPVSYNEQFF. The CDR3 region has the DNA TGTGCCAGTAGTACCCCAGTCTCCTACAATGAGCAGTTCTTC. Using reference TRBV19 and TRBJ2-1 for the parts outside the CDR3, the full variable domain is DGGITQSPKYLFRKEGQNVTLSCEQNLNHDAMYWYRQDPGQGLRLIYYSQIVNDFQKGDIAEGYSVSREKKESFPLTVTSAQKNPTAFYLCASSTPVSYNEQFFGPGTRLTVL.

This sequence joins TRBV19 and TRBJ2-7; the match to TRBD1 covers 9 bases. The CDR3 extends over 15 amino acids. Per the germline V gene, CDR1 is LNHDA and CDR2 is SQIVND (reference sequence). With 6 bases clipped from V and 1 base from J, the junction kept 7 bases outside the gene matches. The CDR3 coding sequence is TGTGCCAGTAGCCCGAGGACAGGGGAATCCTACGAGCAGTACTTC. This translates into CASSPRTGESYEQYF.

This chain joins TRBV7-3 and TRBJ2-2, with 8 positions matching TRBD2. Germline values: CDR1 SGHTA, CDR2 FQGTGA. After removal of 5 bases from V and 5 bases from J, the junction contained 13 bases not matched to a gene. The CDR3 has 17 residues. For the CDR3, the DNA is TGTGCCAGCAGCCTCGAAGGCCGGGGGGGCCGGACCGGGGAGCTGTTTTTT. As protein: CASSLEGRGGRTGELFF.

The chain recombines TRBV7-2 with TRBJ2-4; TRBD2 agrees at 12 bases. The CDR3 has 18 amino acids. Trimming at V came to 5 bases and at J to 7 bases, leaving 15 bases not matched to a gene. The germline gives CDR1 SGHTA, CDR2 FQGNSA. The chain's CDR3 is CASSPWLAGGRVGNIQYF. The CDR3 DNA follows: TGTGCCAGCAGCCCATGGCTAGCGGGGGGGCGTGTTGGGAACATTCAGTACTTC.

The chain employs TRBV19 and TRBJ2-6; 11 bases are shared with TRBD2. Germline CDR1 is LNHDA and CDR2 is SQIVND (reference sequence). There are 17 residues in the CDR3. Trimming took 4 bases from V and 2 from J; bases not matched to a gene: 4. Here the CDR3 DNA reads TGTGCCAGTAGTAGGCTAGCGGGGGGTACTGGGGCCAACGTCCTGACTTTC. Protein product: CASSRLAGGTGANVLTF.

V is TRBV7-9 and J is TRBJ2-2; maybe TRBD2 (6 bases). Germline V lookup: CDR1 SEHNR, CDR2 FQNEAQ (reference sequence). The V end was cut by 5 bases, the J end by 8 bases, with 15 bases between. This CDR3 has 14 residues. CDR3 sequence: CASSKGTLIGELFF. CDR3 nucleotides: TGTGCCAGCAGCAAAGGGACTCTTATAGGGGAGCTGTTTTTT. The whole variable domain, filled in from reference TRBV7-9 and TRBJ2-2, reads DTGVSQNPRHKITKRGQNVTFRCDPISEHNRLYWYRQTLGQGPEFLTYFQNEAQLEKSRLLSDRFSAERPKGSFSTLEIQRTEQGDSAMYLCASSKGTLIGELFFGEGSRLTVL.

The J gene is TRBJ2-3, the V gene TRBV20-1, with D unresolved. Trimming cost V 6 bases and J 6 bases, with 10 bases left between them. Germline V lookup: CDR1 DFQATT, CDR2 SNEGSKA (reference sequence). The CDR3 totals 11 residues. In nucleotides, the CDR3 is TGCAGTGCGCCTAATCTGGATACGCAGTATTTT. Its translation is CSAPNLDTQYF.

This chain joins TRBV7-8 and TRBJ1-6; no firm D call. The V gene's germline CDR1 is SGHVS and CDR2 FQNEAQ. V was pared by 5 bases and J by 7 bases, with 18 bases between. The CDR3 totals 16 residues. The DNA of the CDR3 is TGTGCCAGCAGCCCAGCCCGACTAGCGGAGAATTCACCCCTCCACTTT. Its translation: CASSPARLAENSPLHF.

CDR3: CASSRTSGSSYEQYF. DNA of the CDR3: TGTGCCAGTAGCCGGACTAGCGGGAGCTCCTACGAGCAGTACTTC. J is TRBJ2-7 and V is TRBV19, with 13 bases that match TRBD2. V was clipped by 6 bases and J by 0 bases; unmatched bases: 2. The CDR3 consists of 15 residues. Germline V lookup: CDR1 LNHDA, CDR2 SQIVND (reference sequence). The variable domain in full, completed from reference TRBV19 and TRBJ2-7, reads DGGITQSPKYLFRKEGQNVTLSCEQNLNHDAMYWYRQDPGQGLRLIYYSQIVNDFQKGDIAEGYSVSREKKESFPLTVTSAQKNPTAFYLCASSRTSGSSYEQYFGPGTRLTVT.

This chain joins TRBV4-3 and TRBJ2-7; 10 bases are shared with TRBD2. The CDR3 contains 15 residues. The germline V gene has CDR1 LGHNA and CDR2 YSLEER. J gave up 2 bases and V 4 bases, and 5 bases lay outside the gene matches. CDR3 sequence: CASSRLAGETYEQYF. In DNA form, the CDR3 reads TGCGCCAGCAGCCGGCTAGCGGGGGAAACCTACGAGCAGTACTTC.

V gene TRBV2 combines with J gene TRBJ1-6; 11 nucleotides match TRBD1. Germline V lookup: CDR1 SNHLY, CDR2 FYNNEI. V was pared by 4 bases and J by 17 bases, with 16 bases of the junction left unmatched. CDR3 length: 16 amino acids. CDR3 in DNA: TGTGCCAGCAGTGCCTCGAGGACAGGGGGCGGGAAGGGGTTCCACTTT. It codes for CASSASRTGGGKGFHF.

This clone has only a few counts. This chain joins TRBV6-1 and TRBJ1-1; the D gene is possibly TRBD1 (6 bases). This CDR3 has 13 amino acids. The germline gives CDR1 MNHNS, CDR2 SASEGT. With 4 bases removed from V and 1 base from J, the gap between germline ends came to 7 bases. The CDR3 region has the DNA TGTGCCAGCAGTGTACAGGGGAACACTGAAGCTTTCTTT. It specifies CASSVQGNTEAFF.

The chain links TRBV7-9 to TRBJ2-7; 7 bases agree with TRBD2. There are 16 residues in the CDR3. V shed 2 bases and J 2 bases; nucleotides not matched to a gene: 9. Germline CDR1 is SEHNR and CDR2 is FQNEAQ (reference sequence). The CDR3 sequence is CASSLLVGTIAYEQYF. CDR3 DNA sequence: TGTGCCAGCAGCTTATTAGTCGGGACTATTGCCTACGAGCAGTACTTC.

The chain combines TRBV7-8 with TRBJ2-6; D call uncertain. CDR3 length equals 15 residues. CDR1 and CDR2 (germline): SGHVS, FQNEAQ. The ends were cut back, 0 bases at V and 1 base at J, with 4 bases in the middle. The CDR3 region has the DNA TGTGCCAGCAGCTTAGCCCCTTCTGGGGCCAACGTCCTGACTTTC. It specifies CASSLAPSGANVLTF.

The rearrangement links TRBV4-1 to TRBJ2-2, with D unclear. The V gene lost 1 base and the J gene lost 4 bases, with 7 bases spanning the gap. The length of the CDR3 is 14 residues. The germline V gene has CDR1 MGHRA and CDR2 YSYEKL. This CDR3 is CASSQAERTGELFF. CDR3 bases: TGCGCCAGCAGCCAAGCCGAGCGCACCGGGGAGCTGTTTTTT.

The chain uses TRBV4-3 and TRBJ2-7, with 10 bases lining up with TRBD1. The CDR3 loop spans 14 amino acids. The ends lost 3 bases at V and 3 bases at J; junction bases unmatched: 2. Germline V gene sequence: CDR1 LGHNA, CDR2 YSLEER. CDR3 region: CASSQRTGGYEQYF. Written as DNA, the CDR3 is TGCGCCAGCAGCCAGAGGACAGGGGGCTACGAGCAGTACTTC.

The CDR3 DNA reads TGTGCCAGCAGTGTCCGGGGGGCGGGAGACGAGCAGTACTTC. Residues: CASSVRGAGDEQYF. The chain has TRBV2 and TRBJ2-7; possible D gene TRBD2, 7 bases. V was cut by 4 bases and J by 5 bases, with 15 bases left in between. This CDR3 is 14 amino acids long. Germline CDR1 and CDR2: SNHLY and FYNNEI.